The 15 T cell receptor beta chains given below trace back to one sample, sequenced in a study of T cell repertoires in cytomegalovirus infection. TCRdb processed the reads anew with MiXCR; each CDR3 protein has one entry. The profile covers some 180,000 distinct CDR3 sequences, with 17% appearing a single time and approximately 26% taken by the ten largest. Input material: CD8+ T cells from PBMCs. The receptor set was obtained from a human donor in good health (CMV status not recorded). Some clones in this sample may be carry-over from other donors' samples.

The rearrangement joins TRBV7-6 to TRBJ2-5; D remains unclear. Germline lookup yields CDR1 SGHVS and CDR2 FNYEAQ. The CDR3 spans 14 residues. The V end was cut by 2 bases, the J end by 2 bases, with 9 bases between. In DNA form, the CDR3 reads TGTGCCAGCAGCTTAAACTTTCCTCAAGAGACCCAGTACTTC. It is translated as CASSLNFPQETQYF.

The CDR3 here is CASSSLGGRDTQYF. In nucleotides, the CDR3 is TGTGCCAGCAGTTCCCTCGGAGGGAGAGATACGCAGTATTTT. V is TRBV28 and J is TRBJ2-3; a weak D match, TRBD2 (6 bases). V dropped 4 bases and J dropped 5 bases, with 13 bases sitting between them. The CDR3 extends over 14 amino acids. The germline V gene encodes CDR1 MDHEN and CDR2 SYDVKM.

CDR3: CASTPRGTGYQPQHF. DNA for the CDR3: TGTGCCAGCACCCCCCGTGGGACAGGCTATCAGCCCCAGCATTTT. V and J are TRBV6-1 and TRBJ1-5; 8 nucleotides line up with TRBD1. Per the germline V gene, CDR1 is MNHNS and CDR2 is SASEGT. CDR3 length: 15 residues. Trimming cost V 7 bases and J 5 bases; bases outside gene matches: 10.

This clonotype was recorded a few times. The chain couples TRBV12-3 or TRBV12-4 to TRBJ2-5; D not resolved. V shed 6 bases and J shed 2 bases, with 13 bases lying between them. CDR3 length: 14 amino acids. This CDR3 reads CASSPLFLQETQYF. The CDR3 nucleotides are TGTGCCAGCAGCCCCCTGTTCCTTCAAGAGACCCAGTACTTC.

This clonotype was counted many times. The rearrangement uses TRBV7-9 and TRBJ2-1, with TRBD1 identical over 9 bases. The CDR3 is 15 amino acids. Trimming took 3 bases from V and 5 from J; bases not matched to a gene: 5. The germline CDR1 and CDR2 sequences are SEHNR and FQNEAQ (reference sequence). CDR3 sequence reads: CASSLGQGEHNEQFF. CDR3 nucleotide sequence: TGTGCCAGCAGCTTGGGACAGGGTGAACACAATGAGCAGTTCTTC.

This clonotype was recorded a few times. The chain links TRBV20-1 to TRBJ2-7, with 11 bases identical to TRBD1. The ends lost 1 base at V and 7 bases at J; junction bases unmatched: 6. The germline CDR1 and CDR2 sequences are DFQATT and SNEGSKA (reference sequence). The CDR3 length is 14 residues. CDR3 sequence (DNA): TGCAGTGCTAGAGTAGGGACAGGGGGTTTGGAGCAGTACTTC. Translation gives CSARVGTGGLEQYF.

The chain has TRBV28 and TRBJ2-5, with D unclear. Per the germline V gene, CDR1 is MDHEN and CDR2 is SYDVKM. The V and J ends lost 5 bases and 5 bases respectively, with 12 bases between them. The CDR3 length is 13 residues. The CDR3: CASSHRLMETQYF. CDR3 bases: TGTGCCAGCAGTCACCGATTGATGGAGACCCAGTACTTC.

This clonotype was counted a few times. V is TRBV6-2 or TRBV6-3 and J is TRBJ2-3, with 13 nucleotides matching TRBD2. Germline V gene data show CDR1 as MNHEY and CDR2 as SVGEGT. V shed 5 bases, J shed 4 bases, and the junction held 6 bases outside the gene matches. This CDR3 is 16 amino acids long. CDR3 sequence reads: CASSTGTSGDPDTQYF. In DNA, the CDR3 is TGTGCCAGCAGTACCGGGACTAGCGGGGATCCAGATACGCAGTATTTT.

The V and J genes are TRBV7-2 and TRBJ2-3; 11 positions agree with TRBD2. Trimming took 10 bases from V and 4 from J; bases not matched to a gene: 7. Germline loops: CDR1 SGHTA, CDR2 FQGNSA. The CDR3 runs 14 residues. The CDR3 coding sequence is TGTGCCACGCTTAGCGGGGGGGCGCCAGATACGCAGTATTTT. Amino acids: CATLSGGAPDTQYF.

This clonotype has only a few counts. V is TRBV12-3 or TRBV12-4 and J is TRBJ2-5; 8 bases align to TRBD1. The J segment lost 7 bases and the V segment lost 5 bases, leaving 15 bases of the junction unmatched. The CDR3 covers 16 residues. CDR3 sequence: CASSPSGQGQIGTQYF. The CDR3 nucleotides read TGTGCCAGCAGTCCCTCCGGACAGGGTCAAATAGGGACCCAGTACTTC.

In its sample, this clonotype was seen a few times. This chain connects TRBV11-2 to TRBJ2-1; perhaps TRBD2 as D (6 bases). Looked up from germline, CDR1 is SGHAT and CDR2 is FQNNGV. V dropped 6 bases and J dropped 10 bases, with 7 bases sitting between them. The CDR3 runs to 10 residues. The CDR3 loop is CASSGLEQFF. For the CDR3, the DNA is TGTGCCAGCAGTGGACTAGAGCAGTTCTTC.

The V gene is TRBV4-2, the J gene TRBJ2-7; D ambiguous. Germline loops: CDR1 LGHNA, CDR2 YNFKEQ. This CDR3 is built from 14 residues. V was shortened by 0 bases and J by 4 bases, with 10 bases between the two germline ends. The CDR3: CASSQEMARYEQYF. In DNA, the CDR3 is TGTGCCAGCAGCCAAGAAATGGCGCGGTACGAGCAGTACTTC.

This clonotype came up a few times. The genes are TRBV7-2 and TRBJ1-2; D remains ambiguous. CDR3 length equals 13 residues. The germline V gene has CDR1 SGHTA and CDR2 FQGNSA. V lost 1 base and J lost 10, with 13 bases in between. The CDR3: CASSLVAVGIYTF. The CDR3 DNA sequence: TGTGCCAGCAGCTTAGTGGCCGTAGGCATCTACACCTTC.

V and J are TRBV9 and TRBJ2-3; D possibly uses TRBD1 or TRBD2 (5 bases each). This CDR3 spans 17 amino acids. Trimming stripped 4 bases from V and 0 bases from J, with 18 bases between. In germline, CDR1 is SGDLS, CDR2 YYNGEE. The CDR3: CASSPYPGRTSTDTQYF. DNA of the CDR3: TGTGCCAGCAGCCCATACCCGGGACGGACAAGCACAGATACGCAGTATTTT.

This clonotype was found a few times. The V and J genes are TRBV7-6 and TRBJ2-7; 7 bases agree with TRBD2. Losses at the gene ends were 5 bases for V and 0 bases for J; bases not matched to a gene: 10. The CDR3 contains 16 residues. The germline V gene has CDR1 SGHVS and CDR2 FNYEAQ. The CDR3 DNA is TGTGCCAGCAGCCCCCACTCCGGGACTAACTCCTACGAGCAGTACTTC. This translates into CASSPHSGTNSYEQYF.